Below, 20 T cell receptor beta chains from the same sample are listed, as sequenced in a study of CD8+ T cells in alopecia areata. Treatment given: oral pan-JAK inhibitor, 5-10 mg twice daily. The authors extracted RNA and reverse transcribed it into cDNA as the sequencing template. Some clones are missing from TCRdb's copy, which holds only in-frame ones; the method was immunoSEQ multiplex PCR. The sample comprises approximately 180,000 clones, about 55% of which are singletons, and about a tenth rests with the top ten. Sequenced here: CD8+ T cells sorted from blood, sampled at week 24, from a patient treated with tofacitinib. All receptors come from a human donor with alopecia areata.

This clone has just a few counts. The chain couples TRBV7-2 to TRBJ1-6; D unclear. Deletions cut 4 bases from V and 11 bases from J, with 6 bases between. This CDR3 has 11 residues. The germline gives CDR1 SGHTA, CDR2 FQGNSA. As DNA, the CDR3 is TGTGCCAGCAGCTCGTCCGCACCCCTCCACTTT. This gives the protein CASSSSAPLHF.

The gene calls are TRBV30 and TRBJ2-1; 8 nucleotides align to TRBD2. Germline values: CDR1 GTSNPN, CDR2 SVGIG (reference sequence). The trim removed 5 bases at V and 9 bases at J, leaving 6 bases unmatched. CDR3 length: 12 amino acids. CDR3 in DNA: TGTGCCTGGGCCCCCCGGGGGGGTGAGCAGTTCTTC. It specifies CAWAPRGGEQFF.

This clone was recorded a few times. This chain uses TRBV30 with TRBJ2-1; a weak D match, TRBD1 (8 bases). V was shortened by 4 bases and J by 9 bases, with 13 bases between the two germline ends. Germline V gives CDR1 GTSNPN, CDR2 SVGIG (reference sequence). This CDR3 is 12 amino acids long. CDR3 in amino acids: CAWTGGGGEQFF. The DNA for the CDR3 is TGTGCCTGGACAGGGGGCGGGGGTGAGCAGTTCTTC.

V and J are TRBV30 and TRBJ1-1; D perhaps matches TRBD1 (5 bases). The CDR3 has 13 amino acids. Germline lookup yields CDR1 GTSNPN and CDR2 SVGIG (reference sequence). V was cut by 0 bases and J by 1 base, with 6 bases left in between. This CDR3 reads CAWSVDTNTEAFF. As DNA, the CDR3 is TGTGCCTGGAGTGTGGACACGAACACTGAAGCTTTCTTT. The full variable domain, rest sourced from reference TRBV30 and TRBJ1-1, is SQTIHQWPATLVQPVGSPLSLECTVEGTSNPNLYWYRQAAGRGLQLLFYSVGIGQISSEVPQNLSASRPQDRQFILSSKKLLLSDSGFYLCAWSVDTNTEAFFGQGTRLTVV.

The V and J genes are TRBV7-9 and TRBJ2-3; 9 bases are shared with TRBD1. This CDR3 is built from 17 residues. Germline V gives CDR1 SEHNR, CDR2 FQNEAQ (reference sequence). The V gene end was trimmed by 6 bases and the J gene end by 2 bases; junction bases not matched to a gene: 12. The CDR3 bases are TGTGCCAGCAGGGGTACAGGGGGCGGCAAGGACACAGATACGCAGTATTTT. Translating gives CASRGTGGGKDTDTQYF.

The chain links TRBV29-1 to TRBJ2-3; 9 nucleotides align to TRBD1. In germline, CDR1 is SQVTM, CDR2 ANQGSEA. J gave up 6 bases and V 4 bases, and 8 bases lay outside the gene matches. The CDR3 length is 14 residues. CDR3 bases: TGCAGCGTTGTTGGGGACAGGGCGGCGGATACGCAGTATTTT. It encodes CSVVGDRAADTQYF.

This rearrangement joins TRBV7-2 to TRBJ1-2, with D unclear. The CDR3 loop spans 13 amino acids. V was cut by 6 bases and J by 3 bases, with 11 bases left in between. CDR1 and CDR2 from the germline V gene are SGHTA and FQGNSA. The CDR3 sequence is CASSHPSDYGYTF. In DNA, the CDR3 is TGTGCCAGCAGTCACCCCTCTGACTATGGCTACACCTTC.

The chain couples TRBV30 to TRBJ1-1; D is unresolved. CDR1 GTSNPN and CDR2 SVGIG come from the germline V gene (reference sequence). The CDR3 sequence is 13 residues long. V was cut by 0 bases and J by 3 bases, with 8 bases left in between. DNA for the CDR3: TGTGCCTGGAGTGTAGGGAGGGACACTGAAGCTTTCTTT. It encodes CAWSVGRDTEAFF.

This clone was found once. Compared with germline, one end of the junction differs, possibly owing to a read error. The chain links TRBV4-1 to TRBJ1-1; D is unresolved. This CDR3 has 16 residues. The germline gives CDR1 MGHRA, CDR2 YSYEKL. The CDR3 loop is CASSQDRDNRNAEAFF. The CDR3 DNA reads TGCGCCAGCAGCCAAGATCGCGACAATCGGAACGCTGAAGCTTTCTTT.

In its sample, this clone was seen a few times. V is TRBV29-1 and J is TRBJ2-1; D gene uncertain. V was shortened by 2 bases and J by 11 bases, with 13 bases between the two germline ends. This CDR3 is built from 12 residues. The germline gives CDR1 SQVTM, CDR2 ANQGSEA. The CDR3 coding sequence is TGCAGCGTTGAACAAGCAGCCGAAAAGCAGTTCTTC. This sequence encodes CSVEQAAEKQFF.

This chain joins TRBV5-1 and TRBJ2-3; the D is unclear. The CDR3 is made up of 15 amino acids. The germline gives CDR1 SGHRS, CDR2 YFSETQ. V was pared by 5 bases and J by 2 bases, with 15 bases between. The CDR3 nucleotides read TGCGCCAGCAGTTATAGAACACCGAACACAGATACGCAGTATTTT. Protein sequence: CASSYRTPNTDTQYF.

This clone was observed a handful of times. The chain combines TRBV6-6 with TRBJ2-3; D is ambiguous. Germline values: CDR1 MNHNY, CDR2 SVGAGI (reference sequence). The ends were cut back, 0 bases at V and 5 bases at J, with 6 bases in the middle. The CDR3 has 13 amino acids. The CDR3 sequence: CASSYSILDTQYF. CDR3 DNA: TGTGCCAGCAGTTACTCGATTCTAGATACGCAGTATTTT.

This chain connects TRBV2 to TRBJ2-6; no clear D gene. Trimming took off 3 bases at V and 0 bases at J, with 6 bases between the two ends. Germline V gene data show CDR1 as SNHLY and CDR2 as FYNNEI. CDR3 size: 15 residues. The CDR3: CASSDSSSGANVLTF. Written as DNA, the CDR3 is TGTGCCAGCAGTGACAGCAGCTCTGGGGCCAACGTCCTGACTTTC. Looking up the rest from reference TRBV2 and TRBJ2-6 gives the full variable domain: EPEVTQTPSHQVTQMGQEVILRCVPISNHLYFYWYRQILGQKVEFLVSFYNNEISEKSEIFDDQFSVERPDGSNFTLKIRSTKLEDSAMYFCASSDSSSGANVLTFGAGSRLTVL.

The rearrangement links TRBV2 to TRBJ2-1, with D perhaps assigned TRBD1 or TRBD2 (6 bases each). CDR1 SNHLY and CDR2 FYNNEI come from the germline V gene. Trimming left V 6 bases short and J 10 bases short, with 16 bases between. The CDR3 has 13 residues. The chain's CDR3 is CASRGLQGEEQFF. The CDR3 nucleotides are TGTGCCAGCAGAGGACTACAGGGAGAGGAGCAGTTCTTC. Full variable domain (outside the CDR3, taken from reference TRBV2 and TRBJ2-1): EPEVTQTPSHQVTQMGQEVILRCVPISNHLYFYWYRQILGQKVEFLVSFYNNEISEKSEIFDDQFSVERPDGSNFTLKIRSTKLEDSAMYFCASRGLQGEEQFFGPGTRLTVL.

The V and J genes are TRBV30 and TRBJ2-7; tentatively, D is TRBD1 (5 bases). CDR3 length equals 13 residues. From germline, CDR1 is GTSNPN and CDR2 SVGIG (reference sequence). V lost 4 bases to trimming and J lost 3 bases, with 13 bases between them. The CDR3 loop is CAWTQGTGYEQYF. The CDR3 coding sequence is TGTGCCTGGACTCAGGGCACGGGCTACGAGCAGTACTTC.

The chain combines TRBV4-3 with TRBJ2-2; 8 bases fit TRBD2. This CDR3 region has 15 residues. The V segment lost 3 bases and the J segment 4 bases; nucleotides outside the gene matches: 4. Germline V gives CDR1 LGHNA, CDR2 YSLEER. The DNA of the CDR3 is TGCGCCAGCAGCCAGGCCGGGGGGGCCACCGGGGAGCTGTTTTTT. Translating gives CASSQAGGATGELFF.

This clone was picked up a small number of times. This sequence joins TRBV29-1 and TRBJ1-2, with 10 bases lining up with TRBD1. J lost 4 bases, V lost 0 bases, and 5 bases had no gene match. From germline, CDR1 is SQVTM and CDR2 ANQGSEA. This CDR3 comprises 15 residues. The CDR3 DNA is TGCAGCGTTGAAGATCACCGGACAGGGGGCTATGGCTACACCTTC. Encoded protein: CSVEDHRTGGYGYTF.

The CDR3 loop is CSVELTRSYNEQFF. The DNA for the CDR3 is TGCAGCGTGGAGTTAACAAGATCCTACAATGAGCAGTTCTTC. The chain combines TRBV29-1 with TRBJ2-1; D unclear. Trimming took off 6 bases at V and 1 base at J, with 13 bases between the two ends. The germline gives CDR1 SQVTM, CDR2 ANQGSEA. The CDR3 runs 14 residues.

The chain uses TRBV5-1 and TRBJ2-7, with 8 bases fitting TRBD1. Germline-derived CDR1 and CDR2 are SGHRS and YFSETQ. The CDR3 runs to 14 residues. V was pared by 0 bases and J by 5 bases, with 4 bases of the junction left unmatched. For the CDR3, the DNA is TGCGCCAGCAGCTTGGCAGGGGGCCTGAACGAGCAGTACTTC. It translates to CASSLAGGLNEQYF.

This clone was detected a few times. The CDR3 DNA reads as TGTGCCAGCAGTCCCGGACAGGGTGAACTAGGCGAGCAGTACTTC. Translation gives CASSPGQGELGEQYF. The chain links TRBV28 to TRBJ2-7; 8 bases align to TRBD1. V shed 5 bases, J shed 6 bases, and the junction held 12 bases outside the gene matches. CDR1 MDHEN and CDR2 SYDVKM come from the germline V gene. The CDR3 is 15 residues long. Supplemented by reference TRBV28 and TRBJ2-7, the full variable domain reads DVKVTQSSRYLVKRTGEKVFLECVQDMDHENMFWYRQDPGLGLRLIYFSYDVKMKEKGDIPEGYSVSREKKERFSLILESASTNQTSMYLCASSPGQGELGEQYFGPGTRLTVT.